This TCR beta chain was captured by sequencing in a study of CD8 T cells in Susac syndrome. Study in general: At blood draw, Susac syndrome patients were therapy-naive, on corticosteroids, or on intravenous immunoglobulin alone.

Germline lookup yields CDR1 DFQATT and CDR2 SNEGSKA (reference sequence). Trimming cost V 7 bases and J 4 bases, with 15 bases left between them. This CDR3 contains 13 residues. Random-hexamer reverse transcription was applied to about 0.5 to 1 ug RNA. Amplification of TCR beta CDR3 by immunoSEQ multiplex PCR spanned 54 Vbeta and 13 Jbeta. TCRdb fed the immunoSEQ multiplex PCR reads into MiXCR, producing one record per CDR3 protein. The sample lists roughly 220,000 distinct CDR3 sequences, about 94% occurring once. The authors negatively isolated CD8+ and CD4+ T cells and FACS-enriched TEMRA cells. This receptor was identified in a human donor with Susac syndrome. The chain links TRBV20-1 to TRBJ2-3, with D possibly TRBD1 on 6 matching bases. The sequenced material came from CD4+ T cells from PBMCs. In DNA form, the CDR3 reads TGCAGTGTTGCGCAGGGGTACGCAGATACGCAGTATTTT. This encodes CSVAQGYADTQYF.